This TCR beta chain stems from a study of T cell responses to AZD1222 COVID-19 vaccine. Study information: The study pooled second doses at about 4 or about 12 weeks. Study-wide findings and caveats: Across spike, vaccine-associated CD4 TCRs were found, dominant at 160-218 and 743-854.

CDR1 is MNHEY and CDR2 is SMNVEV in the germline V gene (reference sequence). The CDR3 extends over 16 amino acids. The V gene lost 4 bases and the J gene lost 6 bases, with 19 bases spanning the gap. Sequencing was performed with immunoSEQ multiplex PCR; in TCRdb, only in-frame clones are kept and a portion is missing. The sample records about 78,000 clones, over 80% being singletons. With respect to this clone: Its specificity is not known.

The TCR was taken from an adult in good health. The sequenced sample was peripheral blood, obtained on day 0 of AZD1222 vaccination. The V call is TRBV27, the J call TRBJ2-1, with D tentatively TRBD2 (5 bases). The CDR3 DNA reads TGTGCCAGCAGTTCCCATACTAGAGGAACCACCAATGAGCAGTTCTTC. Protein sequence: CASSSHTRGTTNEQFF.